Shown below are 32 T cell receptor beta chains from a single sample sequenced in a study of blood T cell repertoires in COVID-19. Profiled with immunoSEQ multiplex PCR; TCRdb holds only in-frame clones, not every one. The sample shows some 66,000 clones, roughly 82% of them seen only once. Sequencing was performed on peripheral blood. Source of these receptors: a man between 60 and 75 years old with acute or convalescent COVID-19.

In this sample, this clone turned up once. The gene calls are TRBV5-1 and TRBJ1-6; the D gene is possibly TRBD1 (6 bases). Germline values: CDR1 SGHRS, CDR2 YFSETQ. The V and J ends lost 2 bases and 7 bases respectively, with 10 bases between them. CDR3 length: 14 amino acids. DNA for the CDR3: TGCGCCAGCAGCTTCGGGGACAAAAATTCACCCCTCCACTTT. This encodes CASSFGDKNSPLHF.

The DNA for the CDR3 is TGCGCCAGCAGCCCACACACCGCCAATGAGCAGTTCTTC. Translation gives CASSPHTANEQFF. The V gene is TRBV4-1, the J gene TRBJ2-1; D is unclear. The CDR3 runs 13 residues. Germline values: CDR1 MGHRA, CDR2 YSYEKL. V gave up 4 bases and J gave up 6 bases, with 10 bases separating them.

The CDR3: CASRRGAGALSYNEQFF. In DNA form, the CDR3 reads TGTGCCAGCAGGAGAGGGGCGGGGGCCCTCTCCTACAATGAGCAGTTCTTC. The chain recombines TRBV11-2 with TRBJ2-1; D perhaps matches TRBD2 (7 bases). Trimming stripped 6 bases from V and 0 bases from J, with 18 bases between. The germline gives CDR1 SGHAT, CDR2 FQNNGV. The CDR3 is 17 residues long.

The V call is TRBV10-3, the J call TRBJ1-5; D is unresolved. The germline V gene has CDR1 ENHRY and CDR2 SYGVKD. Trimming shortened V by 3 bases and J by 1 base, and 10 bases separated the two germline ends. This CDR3 is 15 amino acids long. The CDR3 nucleotides read TGTGCCATCAGTGATGGCAGGAAAAGCAATCAGCCCCAGCATTTT. Its protein is CAISDGRKSNQPQHF.

The rearrangement joins TRBV2 to TRBJ1-2; perhaps TRBD1 as D (6 bases). This CDR3 contains 12 residues. V shed 4 bases and J shed 7 bases, with 10 bases lying between them. Germline V lookup: CDR1 SNHLY, CDR2 FYNNEI. CDR3 residues: CASSAGGTGYTF. The CDR3 DNA reads as TGTGCCAGCAGTGCGGGGGGCACTGGCTACACCTTC.

V and J are TRBV5-1 and TRBJ2-2; tentative D call: TRBD1 (6 bases). The CDR3 spans 17 residues. The germline CDR1 and CDR2 sequences are SGHRS and YFSETQ. Trimming took off 0 bases at V and 2 bases at J, with 14 bases between the two ends. CDR3 bases: TGCGCCAGCAGCTTGGCCGGCCTAGGGGGTAACACCGGGGAGCTGTTTTTT. Translated, it gives CASSLAGLGGNTGELFF.

This sequence joins TRBV7-2 and TRBJ1-5; D unresolved. This CDR3 has 13 amino acids. Germline CDR1 reads SGHTA; CDR2 reads FQGNSA. Trimming removed 7 bases at V and 4 bases at J, with 11 bases between. CDR3 sequence (DNA): TGTGCCAGCAACCTCGGGGATAATCAGCCCCAGCATTTT. It translates to CASNLGDNQPQHF.

V gene TRBV29-1 combines with J gene TRBJ2-2; weak D call: TRBD2 (5 bases). The V gene lost 7 bases and the J gene lost 0 bases, with 6 bases spanning the gap. The CDR3 covers 12 residues. In germline, CDR1 is SQVTM, CDR2 ANQGSEA. Written as DNA, the CDR3 is TGCAGCGCTAGCACGAACACCGGGGAGCTGTTTTTT. Translated, it gives CSASTNTGELFF.

This sequence joins TRBV19 and TRBJ2-5; 9 bases agree with TRBD2. V shed 1 base, J shed 4 bases, and the junction held 4 bases outside the gene matches. The germline gives CDR1 LNHDA, CDR2 SQIVND (reference sequence). CDR3 length: 15 residues. The CDR3 DNA reads as TGTGCCAGTAGTATAGGACTAGCGGTCGGAGAGACCCAGTACTTC. It is translated as CASSIGLAVGETQYF.

As regards this clone: Within the sample, other DNA sequences also encode this same CDR3. The V call is TRBV5-1, the J call TRBJ2-3; the D gene is possibly TRBD2 (5 bases). CDR3 length: 14 residues. The germline CDR1 and CDR2 sequences are SGHRS and YFSETQ. Trimming shortened V by 0 bases and J by 0 bases, and 5 bases separated the two germline ends. The CDR3 sequence: CASSLAGSTDTQYF. CDR3 sequence (DNA): TGCGCCAGCAGCTTGGCGGGGAGCACAGATACGCAGTATTTT.

This chain connects TRBV19 to TRBJ1-5; D gene unclear. Trimming pared 7 bases from V and 0 bases from J, leaving 13 bases between. The germline CDR1 and CDR2 sequences are LNHDA and SQIVND (reference sequence). This CDR3 has 15 amino acids. Here the CDR3 DNA reads TGTGCCAGTATGCAAGGAGGATATAGCAATCAGCCCCAGCATTTT. Its protein product is CASMQGGYSNQPQHF.

V usage is TRBV11-1 and J usage is TRBJ2-5; D is possibly TRBD1 (5 bases). This CDR3 region has 14 residues. From germline, CDR1 is SGHAT and CDR2 FQDESV (reference sequence). Trimming removed 5 bases from V and 5 bases from J, with 15 bases in between. CDR3 loop: CASSAGHIRETQYF. The CDR3 DNA reads TGTGCCAGCAGCGCCGGACACATACGGGAGACCCAGTACTTC.

The rearrangement links TRBV6-5 to TRBJ1-6; TRBD1 is a possible D gene (5 bases). The germline V gene encodes CDR1 MNHEY and CDR2 SVGAGI. The CDR3 covers 15 residues. V was pared by 8 bases and J by 9 bases, with 20 bases between. The CDR3 bases are TGTGCCAGCCGGCGGGGGGAAAGGATCCGTTCACCCCTCCACTTT. Protein sequence: CASRRGERIRSPLHF.

The gene calls are TRBV12-3 or TRBV12-4 and TRBJ1-1; possible D gene TRBD1, 6 bases. V gave up 3 bases and J gave up 8 bases, with 13 bases separating them. The CDR3 spans 13 residues. As DNA, the CDR3 is TGTGCCAGCAGTTTTATACAGGGTAAAGAAGCTTTCTTT. Its protein is CASSFIQGKEAFF.

This chain connects TRBV3-1 (or the pseudogene TRBV3-2) to TRBJ2-7, with D possibly being TRBD1 (6 bases). Per the germline V gene, CDR1 is LGHDT and CDR2 is YNNKEL (reference sequence). The V and J ends lost 2 bases and 3 bases respectively, with 11 bases between them. The CDR3 is 14 residues long. The CDR3 region is CASSQTGQGYEQYF. CDR3 coding DNA: TGTGCCAGCAGCCAAACGGGACAAGGCTACGAGCAGTACTTC.

The V and J genes are TRBV29-1 and TRBJ1-3, with 11 bases fitting TRBD1. V was pared by 6 bases and J by 11 bases, with 15 bases of the junction left unmatched. The CDR3 totals 15 residues. CDR1 and CDR2 (germline): SQVTM, ANQGSEA. The CDR3 DNA is TGCAGCGTGGGGCCGGGACAGGGGGGACCCGGTCCCATATATTTT. It specifies CSVGPGQGGPGPIYF.

This clone occurred once. The V gene is TRBV24-1, the J gene TRBJ1-2, with D possibly matching TRBD1 (6 bases). This CDR3 region has 12 residues. V gave up 5 bases and J gave up 8 bases, with 11 bases separating them. The germline CDR1 and CDR2 sequences are KGHDR and SFDVKD. This chain's CDR3 is CATSGPRGGYTF. In nucleotides, the CDR3 is TGTGCCACCAGTGGACCCAGGGGCGGCTACACCTTC.

Only one count was recorded for this clone. The CDR3 loop reads CASSLEAGFNYGYTF. The CDR3 nucleotides read TGTGCCAGCAGCTTAGAAGCAGGGTTTAACTATGGCTACACCTTC. The chain employs TRBV7-6 and TRBJ1-2; D may be TRBD1 (5 bases). Per the germline V gene, CDR1 is SGHVS and CDR2 is FNYEAQ. CDR3 size: 15 residues. V lost 1 base and J lost 1, with 10 bases in between.

V and J are TRBV3-1 (or the pseudogene TRBV3-2) and TRBJ2-6; D perhaps matches TRBD2 (5 bases). CDR1 and CDR2 (germline): LGHDT, YNNKEL (reference sequence). V was trimmed by 5 bases and J by 0 bases, leaving 14 bases between them. This CDR3 spans 17 amino acids. The CDR3 spells CASSESGTLSGANVLTF. The CDR3 coding sequence is TGTGCCAGCAGCGAAAGCGGTACCCTCTCTGGGGCCAACGTCCTGACTTTC.

The table lists this clone with many counts. The gene calls are TRBV11-2 and TRBJ1-2; D is ambiguous. From germline, CDR1 is SGHAT and CDR2 FQNNGV. Trimming cost V 0 bases and J 6 bases, with 11 bases left between them. The CDR3 is made up of 14 amino acids. The CDR3 region is CASSLERTGDGYTF. CDR3 DNA: TGTGCCAGCAGCTTAGAACGGACTGGAGATGGCTACACCTTC.

The CDR3 here is CASRGGTGPTGELFF. The CDR3 DNA reads TGTGCCAGCAGGGGAGGGACAGGGCCCACCGGGGAGCTGTTTTTT. J is TRBJ2-2 and V is TRBV21-1; the D segment call TRBD1 is taken from the table without a DNA check. TRBV21-1 is given as a pseudogene. This CDR3 has 15 residues.

The chain uses TRBV7-2 and TRBJ2-1, with 9 bases identical to TRBD2. The junction had 12 bases not matched to a gene; V was cut back by 6 bases and J by 9 bases. Germline assignment: CDR1 SGHTA and CDR2 FQGNSA. The CDR3 loop spans 15 amino acids. The CDR3 coding sequence is TGTGCCAGCAGAATTACCGGGACTAGCATGAGTGAGCAGTTCTTC. Its translation is CASRITGTSMSEQFF.

The V gene is TRBV10-3, the J gene TRBJ1-3, with D perhaps matching TRBD1 (6 bases). This CDR3 is built from 16 residues. Trimming shortened V by 0 bases and J by 4 bases, and 13 bases separated the two germline ends. In germline, CDR1 is ENHRY, CDR2 SYGVKD. The CDR3 reads CAISESSTGIGNTIYF. CDR3 bases: TGTGCCATCAGTGAGTCTTCAACAGGGATCGGAAACACCATATATTTT.

This clone was detected a few times. The chain recombines TRBV19 with TRBJ1-1, with unresolved D. The CDR3 contains 15 residues. Looked up from germline, CDR1 is LNHDA and CDR2 is SQIVND (reference sequence). Trimming removed 0 bases at V and 7 bases at J, with 15 bases between. The CDR3 spells CASSIDRISTNEAFF. Here the CDR3 DNA reads TGTGCCAGTAGTATAGATCGAATCTCTACTAATGAAGCTTTCTTT. Full variable domain (missing parts from reference TRBV19 and TRBJ1-1): DGGITQSPKYLFRKEGQNVTLSCEQNLNHDAMYWYRQDPGQGLRLIYYSQIVNDFQKGDIAEGYSVSREKKESFPLTVTSAQKNPTAFYLCASSIDRISTNEAFFGQGTRLTVV.

This clone was observed a single time. The V call is TRBV5-4, the J call TRBJ2-5, with 14 bases that match TRBD2. CDR1 is SGHNT and CDR2 is YYREEE in the germline V gene (reference sequence). The V gene end was trimmed by 4 bases and the J gene end by 3 bases; junction bases not matched to a gene: 5. The CDR3 runs to 16 residues. CDR3 amino acids: CASSPTSGGAKETQYF. CDR3 nucleotide sequence: TGTGCCAGCAGCCCGACTAGCGGGGGGGCCAAAGAGACCCAGTACTTC.

This chain connects TRBV7-9 to TRBJ2-7; D not certain. With 2 bases removed from V and 3 bases from J, the gap between germline ends came to 5 bases. Germline values: CDR1 SEHNR, CDR2 FQNEAQ (reference sequence). The CDR3 consists of 12 residues. CDR3 nucleotides: TGTGCCAGCAGCTTACCCCTCTACGAGCAGTACTTC. Protein sequence: CASSLPLYEQYF. Variable domain in full (rest from reference TRBV7-9 and TRBJ2-7): DTGVSQNPRHKITKRGQNVTFRCDPISEHNRLYWYRQTLGQGPEFLTYFQNEAQLEKSRLLSDRFSAERPKGSFSTLEIQRTEQGDSAMYLCASSLPLYEQYFGPGTRLTVT.

The chain joins TRBV4-1 to TRBJ1-2; weak D call: TRBD1 (6 bases). Germline V gene data show CDR1 as MGHRA and CDR2 as YSYEKL. Trimming pared 0 bases from V and 1 base from J, leaving 12 bases between. CDR3 length: 16 amino acids. CDR3 DNA: TGCGCCAGCAGCCAAGAGGTTGCACAGGGTAACTATGGCTACACCTTC. It translates to CASSQEVAQGNYGYTF.

The CDR3 sequence: CSVGELTGVSGNTIYF. Here the CDR3 DNA reads TGCAGCGTTGGCGAATTGACAGGAGTCTCTGGAAACACCATATATTTT. The chain combines TRBV29-1 with TRBJ1-3; weak D call: TRBD1 (6 bases). The CDR3 sequence is 16 residues long. V lost 4 bases to trimming and J lost 0 bases, with 16 bases between them. Germline CDR1 is SQVTM and CDR2 is ANQGSEA. Full variable domain (outside the CDR3, taken from reference TRBV29-1 and TRBJ1-3): SAVISQKPSRDICQRGTSLTIQCQVDSQVTMMFWYRQQPGQSLTLIATANQGSEATYESGFVIDKFPISRPNLTFSTLTVSNMSPEDSSIYLCSVGELTGVSGNTIYFGEGSWLTVV.

The gene calls are TRBV24-1 and TRBJ2-3; 7 nucleotides align to TRBD2. V lost 3 bases to trimming and J lost 7 bases; unmatched junction nucleotides: 9. CDR1 and CDR2 (germline): KGHDR, SFDVKD. The CDR3 runs to 15 residues. This CDR3 reads CATSDPAGLPNTQYF. The CDR3 DNA reads as TGTGCCACCAGTGATCCCGCGGGACTACCGAATACGCAGTATTTT.

The V and J genes are TRBV6-4 and TRBJ1-2, with TRBD1 matching over 12 bases. This CDR3 has 14 residues. V lost 5 bases, J lost 8 bases, and 6 bases stayed unmatched. Germline V gene data show CDR1 as MRHNA and CDR2 as SNTAGT. CDR3: CASSPGQGAMGYTF. Here the CDR3 DNA reads TGTGCCAGCAGTCCGGGACAGGGGGCGATGGGCTACACCTTC.

The rearrangement joins TRBV20-1 to TRBJ1-2; D is unclear. Germline CDR1 and CDR2: DFQATT and SNEGSKA (reference sequence). There are 11 residues in the CDR3. The CDR3 coding sequence is TGCAGCGCCCGTGAGGTAGAGCGCTACACCTTC. Its translation is CSAREVERYTF.

This clone turned up a few times. Written as DNA, the CDR3 is TGTGCCAGCAGCCAAGATAGCGGGGGGGCGTTAGAGCAGTTCTTC. Translating gives CASSQDSGGALEQFF. The genes are TRBV7-2 and TRBJ2-1, with 11 bases identical to TRBD2. This CDR3 is built from 15 residues. The V gene's germline CDR1 is SGHTA and CDR2 FQGNSA. V dropped 5 bases and J dropped 10; count of bases not matched to a gene: 10. Complete variable domain (other parts from reference TRBV7-2 and TRBJ2-1): GAGVSQSPSNKVTEKGKDVELRCDPISGHTALYWYRQSLGQGLEFLIYFQGNSAPDKSGLPSDRFSAERTGGSVSTLTIQRTQQEDSAVYLCASSQDSGGALEQFFGPGTRLTVL.